This T cell receptor beta chain was recovered during a study of cytomegalovirus exposure and HLA in healthy donors. A word on this clone: As yet, its antigen is unknown.

TCRdb's copy holds only in-frame clones and misses some; the assay was immunoSEQ multiplex PCR. The table shows 110,000 to 150,000 clones, with about 89% occurring only once. Points from the study as a whole: The tendency of first-cohort TCR clusters to co-occur in the approximately 120 validation repertoires was identified by a subsequent analysis.

The CDR3 has 13 residues. V lost 8 bases and J lost 3; bases outside the gene matches: 5. Germline V gene lookup returns CDR1 SGHRS and CDR2 YFSETQ. Material for sequencing was PBMCs. This clonotype originated in a man aged 18 to 30 in good health and CMV-seronegative. The chain links TRBV5-1 to TRBJ2-3, with TRBD1 identical over 8 bases. CDR3: CASQTGGTDTQYF. The CDR3 nucleotides are TGCGCCAGTCAAACAGGGGGGACAGATACGCAGTATTTT.